This record concerns one T cell receptor (beta chain) sequence. Germline V gene data show CDR1 as LNHDA and CDR2 as SQIVND (reference sequence). CDR3 length: 8 residues. Trimming removed 11 bases from V and 8 bases from J, with 6 bases in between. The sample belongs to a study of blood T cell repertoires in COVID-19. At the level of the study: Donors in the United States, Italy and Spain gave samples during acute or convalescent COVID-19.

Profiling relied on immunoSEQ multiplex PCR, and the TCRdb table lists in-frame clones only, not all of them. The table lists about 33,000 clones, around 87% of them singletons. This clonotype was sampled from a man between 65 and 80 years old with acute or convalescent COVID-19. The sample was peripheral blood. This sequence joins TRBV19 and TRBJ1-2, with a possible D match to TRBD1 (6 bases). CDR3 amino acids: CAQGGYTF. CDR3 DNA sequence: TGTGCCCAGGGGGGCTACACCTTC.